The next 15 T cell receptor beta chains were all read from a single sample in a study of blood T cell repertoires in COVID-19. Sequencing was performed with immunoSEQ multiplex PCR; in TCRdb, only in-frame clones are kept and a portion is missing. The sample carries fewer than 70,000 clones, approximately 85% recorded once. The source material was peripheral blood. Source of these receptors: a man in his forties or fifties with acute or convalescent COVID-19.

This chain uses TRBV6-2 or TRBV6-3 with TRBJ2-3; the D is unclear. V gave up 3 bases and J gave up 4 bases, with 8 bases separating them. The CDR3 runs 13 residues. The germline V gene encodes CDR1 MNHEY and CDR2 SVGEGT. The chain's CDR3 is CASSYIFPDTQYF. DNA for the CDR3: TGTGCCAGCAGTTATATCTTCCCAGATACGCAGTATTTT.

J is TRBJ1-2 and V is TRBV29-1; 7 nucleotides line up with TRBD1. CDR1 and CDR2 (germline): SQVTM, ANQGSEA. Trimming cost V 7 bases and J 2 bases; bases outside gene matches: 13. The CDR3 spans 15 residues. The DNA of the CDR3 is TGCAGCGCTGGAGGGGACAGCAAAAGGAACTATGGCTACACCTTC. Translated, it gives CSAGGDSKRNYGYTF.

The V gene is TRBV29-1, the J gene TRBJ2-3; D is perhaps TRBD1 (6 bases). Trimming cost V 2 bases and J 6 bases, with 18 bases left between them. CDR1 is SQVTM, CDR2 ANQGSEA, per germline. This CDR3 has 15 residues. The CDR3 protein is CSVELGAHGVDTQYF. CDR3 nucleotide sequence: TGCAGCGTTGAATTGGGGGCCCACGGGGTGGATACGCAGTATTTT.

The gene calls are TRBV14 and TRBJ1-1, with D possibly matching TRBD1 (5 bases). There are 16 residues in the CDR3. V gave up 0 bases and J gave up 7 bases, with 18 bases separating them. The germline V gene encodes CDR1 SGHDN and CDR2 FVKESK. CDR3: CASSQDSPPGFGEAFF. CDR3 sequence (DNA): TGTGCCAGCAGCCAAGATAGCCCGCCAGGGTTCGGTGAAGCTTTCTTT.

J is TRBJ1-5 and V is TRBV10-3, with TRBD1 identical over 10 bases. The length of the CDR3 is 15 residues. V was clipped by 6 bases and J by 5 bases; unmatched bases: 7. CDR1 and CDR2 (germline): ENHRY, SYGVKD. Here the CDR3 reads CAIRAGDRGHQPQHF. CDR3 coding DNA: TGTGCCATCAGGGCAGGGGACAGGGGTCATCAGCCCCAGCATTTT.

The chain couples TRBV10-2 to TRBJ1-6; no firm D call. Looked up from germline, CDR1 is WSHSY and CDR2 is SAAADI. CDR3 size: 15 residues. With 2 bases removed from V and 4 bases from J, the gap between germline ends came to 9 bases. CDR3 sequence (DNA): TGCGCCAGCAGTGAGCGCAGGATATATAATTCACCCCTCCACTTT. It encodes CASSERRIYNSPLHF.

Here the CDR3 DNA reads TGTGCCAGCAGTTATGCCCGGGGTGGAAAGAATGGCTACACCTTC. Translated, it gives CASSYARGGKNGYTF. The genes are TRBV27 and TRBJ1-2; D is ambiguous. The CDR3 consists of 15 residues. Germline CDR1 reads MNHEY; CDR2 reads SMNVEV (reference sequence). V shed 4 bases and J shed 6 bases, with 18 bases lying between them.

The gene calls are TRBV27 and TRBJ1-6, with D possibly TRBD1 on 6 matching bases. V lost 8 bases and J 4 bases, leaving 18 bases between the germline ends. In germline, CDR1 is MNHEY, CDR2 SMNVEV (reference sequence). The CDR3 consists of 16 residues. CDR3 loop: CASGRIRTAYNSPLHF. CDR3 sequence (DNA): TGTGCCAGCGGAAGGATACGGACAGCTTATAATTCACCCCTCCACTTT.

The chain couples TRBV21-1 to TRBJ1-5. TRBV21-1 is a listed pseudogene. CDR3 length: 14 residues. The CDR3 protein is CASSNGRRDQPQHF. The CDR3, as DNA: TGTGCCAGCAGCAATGGACGGAGGGATCAGCCCCAGCATTTT.

The CDR3 here is CASSLARFRLVDEQFF. The CDR3, as DNA: TGTGCCAGCAGCTTAGCTCGTTTTCGACTGGTAGATGAGCAGTTCTTC. The rearrangement uses TRBV7-8 and TRBJ2-1; D not resolved. Per germline, CDR1 SGHVS and CDR2 FQNEAQ. This CDR3 is built from 16 residues. Trimming took 0 bases from V and 8 from J, leaving 17 bases between them.

V and J are TRBV4-2 and TRBJ1-1; 9 positions match TRBD1. V was clipped by 5 bases and J by 7 bases; unmatched bases: 5. CDR1 is LGHNA, CDR2 YNFKEQ, per germline. The CDR3 totals 13 residues. The DNA of the CDR3 is TGTGCCAGCAGCAACAGGGGGCAGGGTGAAGCTTTCTTT. Protein sequence: CASSNRGQGEAFF.

J is TRBJ1-1 and V is TRBV28; possibly TRBD1 for D (5 bases). Germline CDR1 is MDHEN and CDR2 is SYDVKM. There are 15 residues in the CDR3. V lost 6 bases and J 1 base, leaving 15 bases between the germline ends. Here the CDR3 reads CASSAGGIGNTEAFF. The CDR3 nucleotides read TGTGCCAGCAGCGCGGGGGGGATCGGGAACACTGAAGCTTTCTTT.

For this clone: Germline is not matched at one junction end, which may reflect a read error. The chain joins TRBV12-3 or TRBV12-4 to TRBJ2-3, with D maybe TRBD1 (5 bases). The CDR3 runs 13 residues. CDR3 nucleotide sequence: TGTGCCAGCAGTTCATCGGGTATTTCAGGGTGGCAGTTT. Its protein is CASSSSGISGWQF.

The rearrangement uses TRBV25-1 and TRBJ1-4; the match to TRBD1 covers 8 bases. Germline V gives CDR1 MGHDK, CDR2 SYGVNS. V gave up 3 bases and J gave up 10 bases; unmatched junction bases: 10. The CDR3 is 15 residues long. CDR3 amino acids: CASSEYGQGTGKLFF. The CDR3 DNA is TGTGCCAGCAGTGAGTACGGACAGGGAACGGGAAAACTGTTTTTT.

This clone was recorded only once. This CDR3 reads CATRQGGGQPQHF. CDR3 nucleotides: TGTGCCACCAGACAGGGGGGAGGACAGCCCCAGCATTTT. The V and J genes are TRBV24-1 and TRBJ1-5; 8 positions match TRBD1. The V segment lost 7 bases and the J segment 7 bases; nucleotides outside the gene matches: 5. The CDR3 sequence is 13 residues long. Germline assignment: CDR1 KGHDR and CDR2 SFDVKD.